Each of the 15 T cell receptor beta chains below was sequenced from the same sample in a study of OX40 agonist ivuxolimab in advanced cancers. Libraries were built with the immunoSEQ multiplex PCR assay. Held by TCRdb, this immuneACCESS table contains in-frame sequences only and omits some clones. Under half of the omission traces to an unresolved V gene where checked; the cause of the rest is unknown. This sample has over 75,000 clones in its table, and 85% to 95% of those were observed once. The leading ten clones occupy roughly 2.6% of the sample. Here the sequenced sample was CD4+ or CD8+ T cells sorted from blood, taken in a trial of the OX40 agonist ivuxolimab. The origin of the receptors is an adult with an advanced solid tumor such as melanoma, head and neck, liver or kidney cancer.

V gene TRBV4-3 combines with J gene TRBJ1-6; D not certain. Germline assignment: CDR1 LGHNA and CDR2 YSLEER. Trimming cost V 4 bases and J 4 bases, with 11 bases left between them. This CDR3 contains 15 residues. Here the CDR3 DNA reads TGCGCCAGCAGCCCCGGGCCAAATTATAATTCACCCCTCCACTTT. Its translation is CASSPGPNYNSPLHF.

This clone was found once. CDR3 DNA sequence: TGTGCCAGCAGCTTCCGCGGAGCGAGGTACCAAGAGACCCAGTACTTC. It specifies CASSFRGARYQETQYF. The chain couples TRBV13 to TRBJ2-5; D gene unclear. The germline gives CDR1 PRHDT, CDR2 FYEKMQ (reference sequence). V was cut by 3 bases and J by 0 bases, with 14 bases left in between. The CDR3 loop spans 16 amino acids.

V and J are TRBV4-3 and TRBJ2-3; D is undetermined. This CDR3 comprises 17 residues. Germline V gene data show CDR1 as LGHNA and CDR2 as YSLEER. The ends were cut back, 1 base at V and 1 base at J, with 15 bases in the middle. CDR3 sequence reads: CASSQGQANSCTDTQYF. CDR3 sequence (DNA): TGCGCCAGCAGCCAAGGCCAAGCGAATTCCTGCACAGATACGCAGTATTTT.

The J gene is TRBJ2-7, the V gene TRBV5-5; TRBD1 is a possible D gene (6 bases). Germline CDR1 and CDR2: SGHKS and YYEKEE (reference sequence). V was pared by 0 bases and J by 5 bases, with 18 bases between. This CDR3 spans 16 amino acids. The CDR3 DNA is TGTGCCAGCAGCTTGGAGGGGGTAAACAGAGGCCACGAGCAGTACTTC. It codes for CASSLEGVNRGHEQYF.

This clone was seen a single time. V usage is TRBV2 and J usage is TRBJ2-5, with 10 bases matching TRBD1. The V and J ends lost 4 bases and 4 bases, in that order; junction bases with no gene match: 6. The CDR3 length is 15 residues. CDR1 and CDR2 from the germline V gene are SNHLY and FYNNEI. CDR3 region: CASSGRGDRGETQYF. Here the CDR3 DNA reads TGTGCCAGCAGTGGACGGGGGGACAGGGGAGAGACCCAGTACTTC. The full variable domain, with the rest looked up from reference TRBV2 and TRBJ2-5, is EPEVTQTPSHQVTQMGQEVILRCVPISNHLYFYWYRQILGQKVEFLVSFYNNEISEKSEIFDDQFSVERPDGSNFTLKIRSTKLEDSAMYFCASSGRGDRGETQYFGPGTRLLVL.

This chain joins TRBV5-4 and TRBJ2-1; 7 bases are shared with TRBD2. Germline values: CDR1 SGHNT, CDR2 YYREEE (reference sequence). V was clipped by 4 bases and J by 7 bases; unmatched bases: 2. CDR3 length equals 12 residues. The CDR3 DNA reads TGTGCCAGCAGCCTGGGGGGGAATGAGCAGTTCTTC. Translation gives CASSLGGNEQFF.

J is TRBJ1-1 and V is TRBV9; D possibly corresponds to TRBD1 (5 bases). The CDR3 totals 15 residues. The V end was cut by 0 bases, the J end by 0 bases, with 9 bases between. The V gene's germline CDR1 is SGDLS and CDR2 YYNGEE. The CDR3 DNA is TGTGCCAGCAGCGTAGACGGGGGGGTGAACACTGAAGCTTTCTTT. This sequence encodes CASSVDGGVNTEAFF.

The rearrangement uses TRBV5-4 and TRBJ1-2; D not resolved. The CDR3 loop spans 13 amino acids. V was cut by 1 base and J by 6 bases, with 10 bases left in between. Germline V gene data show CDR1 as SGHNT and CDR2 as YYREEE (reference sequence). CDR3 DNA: TGTGCCAGCAGCTTGAGCCGAGGAAATGGCTACACCTTC. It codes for CASSLSRGNGYTF. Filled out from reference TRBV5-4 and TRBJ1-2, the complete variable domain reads ETGVTQSPTHLIKTRGQQVTLRCSSQSGHNTVSWYQQALGQGPQFIFQYYREEENGRGNFPPRFSGLQFPNYSSELNVNALELDDSALYLCASSLSRGNGYTFGSGTRLTVV.

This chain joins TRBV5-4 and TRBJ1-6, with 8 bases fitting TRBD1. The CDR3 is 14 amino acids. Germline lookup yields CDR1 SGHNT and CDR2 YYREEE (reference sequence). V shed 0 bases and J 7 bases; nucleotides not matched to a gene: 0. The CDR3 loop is CASSLGTGNSPLHF. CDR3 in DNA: TGTGCCAGCAGCTTGGGGACAGGGAATTCACCCCTCCACTTT.

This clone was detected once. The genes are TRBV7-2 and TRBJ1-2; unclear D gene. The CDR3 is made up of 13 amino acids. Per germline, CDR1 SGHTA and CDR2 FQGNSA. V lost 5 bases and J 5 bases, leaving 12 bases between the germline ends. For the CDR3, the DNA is TGTGCCAGCAGCCCGCTAACGTCTTATGGCTACACCTTC. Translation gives CASSPLTSYGYTF.

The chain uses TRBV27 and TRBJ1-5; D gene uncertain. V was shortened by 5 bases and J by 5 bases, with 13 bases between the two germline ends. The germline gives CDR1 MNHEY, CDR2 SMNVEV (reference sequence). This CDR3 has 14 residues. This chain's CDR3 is CASSEWAGDQPQHF. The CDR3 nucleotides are TGTGCCAGCAGTGAGTGGGCAGGCGATCAGCCCCAGCATTTT.

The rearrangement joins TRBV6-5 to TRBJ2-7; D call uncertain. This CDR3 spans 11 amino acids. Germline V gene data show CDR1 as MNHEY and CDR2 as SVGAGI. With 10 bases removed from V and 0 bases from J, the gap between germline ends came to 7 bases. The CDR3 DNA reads TGTGCCACCCGTCGCTCCTACGAGCAGTACTTC. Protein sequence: CATRRSYEQYF.

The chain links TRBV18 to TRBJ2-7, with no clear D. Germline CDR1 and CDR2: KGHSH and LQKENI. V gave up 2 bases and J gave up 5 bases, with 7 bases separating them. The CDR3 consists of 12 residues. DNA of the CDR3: TGTGCCAGCTCACCAAGCAGAGACGAGCAGTACTTC. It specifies CASSPSRDEQYF.

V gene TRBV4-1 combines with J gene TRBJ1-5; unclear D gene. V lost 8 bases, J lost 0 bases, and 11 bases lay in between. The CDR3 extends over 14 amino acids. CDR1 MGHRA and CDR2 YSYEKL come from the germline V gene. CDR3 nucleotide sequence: TGCGCCAGCGAAGAACGGTATAGCAATCAGCCCCAGCATTTT. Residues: CASEERYSNQPQHF.

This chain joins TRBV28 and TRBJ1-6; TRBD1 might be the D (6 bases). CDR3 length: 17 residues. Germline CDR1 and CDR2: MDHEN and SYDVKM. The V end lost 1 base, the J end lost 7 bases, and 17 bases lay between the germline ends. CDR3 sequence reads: CASSLSPGRGKNSPLHF. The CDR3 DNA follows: TGTGCCAGCAGTTTATCTCCGGGCAGGGGCAAAAATTCACCCCTCCACTTT.